Shown below are 32 T cell receptor beta chains from a single sample sequenced in a study of T cell changes during pregnancy in multiple sclerosis. Sequenced by immunoSEQ multiplex PCR; TCRdb stores in-frame clones only, minus some. The profile shows about 75,000 clones, 70% to 90% of them singletons. The sequences come from peripheral blood, collected in the first trimester of pregnancy. The receptors originated from a female donor in good health, enrolled as a control in a pregnancy study.

V gene TRBV5-1 combines with J gene TRBJ2-1, with 8 bases aligning to TRBD2. Germline trimming cut 0 bases from V and 6 bases from J; bases unmatched to any gene: 8. Germline V CDR1 and CDR2: SGHRS, YFSETQ. This CDR3 spans 16 amino acids. CDR3 nucleotides: TGCGCCAGCAGCTTGGGACTAGCGCGAGGGGGCAATGAGCAGTTCTTC. Translated, it gives CASSLGLARGGNEQFF.

This chain uses TRBV4-2 with TRBJ2-7, with D perhaps matching TRBD2 (6 bases). Germline lookup yields CDR1 LGHNA and CDR2 YNFKEQ. CDR3 length: 15 residues. Trimming took off 1 base at V and 2 bases at J, with 12 bases between the two ends. CDR3: CASSQGTGEAYEQYF. The DNA for the CDR3 is TGTGCCAGCAGCCAAGGGACGGGAGAGGCCTACGAGCAGTACTTC.

The V call is TRBV4-1, the J call TRBJ1-2; D is possibly TRBD1 (6 bases). Trimming left V 2 bases short and J 0 bases short, with 16 bases between. Germline CDR1 is MGHRA and CDR2 is YSYEKL. The CDR3 has 17 residues. The CDR3 region is CASSQLQGFTPNYGYTF. The CDR3 DNA reads as TGCGCCAGCAGCCAACTGCAGGGGTTCACCCCTAACTATGGCTACACCTTC.

The chain couples TRBV18 to TRBJ1-4, with D possibly being TRBD1 (5 bases). The V gene lost 3 bases and the J gene lost 1 base, with 12 bases spanning the gap. The germline V gene has CDR1 KGHSH and CDR2 LQKENI. The CDR3 covers 16 residues. CDR3 DNA sequence: TGTGCCAGCTCACCCGTATCGGGGGGAACTAATGAAAAACTGTTTTTT. It codes for CASSPVSGGTNEKLFF.

J is TRBJ1-1 and V is TRBV6-1, with D maybe TRBD1 (6 bases). The V end lost 6 bases, the J end lost 1 base, and 15 bases lay between the germline ends. Germline CDR1 reads MNHNS; CDR2 reads SASEGT. The CDR3 extends over 15 amino acids. CDR3 in DNA: TGTGCCAGCAGGGGTCCCGGGACAAAGAACACTGAAGCTTTCTTT. As protein: CASRGPGTKNTEAFF.

The chain employs TRBV28 and TRBJ2-5, with D possibly being TRBD2 (5 bases). V gave up 7 bases and J gave up 0 bases, with 12 bases separating them. Germline V gene sequence: CDR1 MDHEN, CDR2 SYDVKM. CDR3 length: 14 residues. For the CDR3, the DNA is TGTGCCAGCATCCGACGGGGAGACCAAGAGACCCAGTACTTC. This codes for CASIRRGDQETQYF.

The chain employs TRBV6-5 and TRBJ2-6; D remains ambiguous. The germline V and J ends were trimmed by 2 bases and 0 bases, with 8 bases remaining between them. The CDR3 has 16 amino acids. Per the germline V gene, CDR1 is MNHEY and CDR2 is SVGAGI. Here the CDR3 reads CASSYAASSGANVLTF. For the CDR3, the DNA is TGTGCCAGCAGTTACGCCGCCAGCTCTGGGGCCAACGTCCTGACTTTC.

The chain has TRBV4-1 and TRBJ2-7, with TRBD1 identical over 7 bases. In germline, CDR1 is MGHRA, CDR2 YSYEKL. The CDR3 has 15 residues. J gave up 0 bases and V 0 bases, and 2 bases lay outside the gene matches. The CDR3 spells CASSQDRDSSYEQYF. CDR3 coding DNA: TGCGCCAGCAGCCAAGATAGGGACAGCTCCTACGAGCAGTACTTC.

Here the CDR3 reads CASSLGLAGNTGELFF. CDR3 sequence (DNA): TGTGCCAGCAGTCTCGGACTAGCGGGAAACACCGGGGAGCTGTTTTTT. The chain links TRBV6-6 to TRBJ2-2; 12 bases are a match to TRBD2. The CDR3 length is 16 residues. V shed 5 bases, J shed 2 bases, and the junction held 3 bases outside the gene matches. Germline-derived CDR1 and CDR2 are MNHNY and SVGAGI (reference sequence).

The J gene is TRBJ2-7, the V gene TRBV11-2; 11 bases align to TRBD2. CDR1 is SGHAT and CDR2 is FQNNGV in the germline V gene. Losses at the gene ends were 3 bases for V and 0 bases for J; bases not matched to a gene: 10. This CDR3 has 18 residues. CDR3 nucleotide sequence: TGTGCCAGCAGCTTGGCTAGGACTAGCGGGTCTAGCTCCTACGAGCAGTACTTC. As protein: CASSLARTSGSSSYEQYF.

A single count supports this clone. This chain joins TRBV5-4 and TRBJ1-3, with TRBD1 matching over 9 bases. J was trimmed by 11 bases and V by 4 bases; bases with no gene match: 13. This CDR3 comprises 15 residues. Per germline, CDR1 SGHNT and CDR2 YYREEE (reference sequence). CDR3 residues: CASSLAGDRVRAIYF. The CDR3 DNA reads TGTGCCAGCAGCCTCGCCGGGGACAGGGTCCGTGCCATATATTTT. The full variable domain, in which reference TRBV5-4 and TRBJ1-3 provide the parts outside the CDR3, is ETGVTQSPTHLIKTRGQQVTLRCSSQSGHNTVSWYQQALGQGPQFIFQYYREEENGRGNFPPRFSGLQFPNYSSELNVNALELDDSALYLCASSLAGDRVRAIYFGEGSWLTVV.

The J gene is TRBJ2-7, the V gene TRBV9; no reliable D call. The ends were cut back, 4 bases at V and 3 bases at J, with 5 bases in the middle. Germline V lookup: CDR1 SGDLS, CDR2 YYNGEE. CDR3 size: 11 residues. In nucleotides, the CDR3 is TGTGCCAGCAGCCCCAGCTACGAGCAGTACTTC. Its protein is CASSPSYEQYF. Using reference TRBV9 and TRBJ2-7 for the parts outside the CDR3, the full variable domain is DSGVTQTPKHLITATGQRVTLRCSPRSGDLSVYWYQQSLDQGLQFLIQYYNGEERAKGNILERFSAQQFPDLHSELNLSSLELGDSALYFCASSPSYEQYFGPGTRLTVT.

The chain employs TRBV9 and TRBJ1-2; weak D call: TRBD1 (5 bases). This CDR3 has 18 amino acids. V lost 0 bases to trimming and J lost 4 bases, with 22 bases between them. CDR1 is SGDLS, CDR2 YYNGEE, per germline. The CDR3 DNA sequence: TGTGCCAGCAGCGTAGGATCTGGGTGGGGGGGTGGACTCTATGGCTACACCTTC. It specifies CASSVGSGWGGGLYGYTF. The full variable domain, in which reference TRBV9 and TRBJ1-2 provide the parts outside the CDR3, is DSGVTQTPKHLITATGQRVTLRCSPRSGDLSVYWYQQSLDQGLQFLIQYYNGEERAKGNILERFSAQQFPDLHSELNLSSLELGDSALYFCASSVGSGWGGGLYGYTFGSGTRLTVV.

The chain employs TRBV5-1 and TRBJ2-5; 8 nucleotides agree with TRBD1. Per germline, CDR1 SGHRS and CDR2 YFSETQ. J was trimmed by 4 bases and V by 0 bases; bases with no gene match: 11. The CDR3 spans 17 residues. CDR3 amino acids: CASSLAGGANLGETQYF. CDR3 in DNA: TGCGCCAGCAGCTTGGCAGGGGGCGCCAATCTTGGAGAGACCCAGTACTTC. Full variable domain (outside the CDR3, taken from reference TRBV5-1 and TRBJ2-5): KAGVTQTPRYLIKTRGQQVTLSCSPISGHRSVSWYQQTPGQGLQFLFEYFSETQRNKGNFPGRFSGRQFSNSRSEMNVSTLELGDSALYLCASSLAGGANLGETQYFGPGTRLLVL.

This clone was counted a single time. This chain joins TRBV6-4 and TRBJ2-1; 9 bases map to TRBD1. Unmatched junction bases numbered 3, after V lost 6 bases and J lost 6 bases. Germline loops: CDR1 MRHNA, CDR2 SNTAGT. CDR3 size: 13 residues. In DNA form, the CDR3 reads TGTGCCAGCAGCCCGGACAGGGGCAATGAGCAGTTCTTC. Protein product: CASSPDRGNEQFF.

V gene TRBV10-3 combines with J gene TRBJ2-3, with 16 positions matching TRBD2. The V gene end was trimmed by 6 bases and the J gene end by 1 base; junction bases not matched to a gene: 1. The CDR3 contains 16 residues. CDR1 is ENHRY, CDR2 SYGVKD, per germline. This CDR3 is CAIRGTSGGGTDTQYF. DNA for the CDR3: TGTGCCATCAGGGGGACTAGCGGGGGGGGCACAGATACGCAGTATTTT.

This sequence joins TRBV14 and TRBJ1-1; no definite D call. The V end lost 10 bases, the J end lost 1 base, and 22 bases lay between the germline ends. This CDR3 has 16 amino acids. Germline V CDR1 and CDR2: SGHDN, FVKESK. The DNA of the CDR3 is TGTGCCACCGAAAACTTCATCAATGCGGGGAACACTGAAGCTTTCTTT. Its protein is CATENFINAGNTEAFF.

The chain couples TRBV5-1 to TRBJ1-1, with a tentative D call TRBD1 (5 bases). Trimming pared 5 bases from V and 6 bases from J, leaving 23 bases between. The CDR3 is 16 residues long. The germline V gene encodes CDR1 SGHRS and CDR2 YFSETQ. The CDR3 loop is CASSKGELTWEAEAFF. The CDR3 nucleotides are TGCGCCAGCAGTAAAGGGGAGTTGACTTGGGAGGCTGAAGCTTTCTTT.

This rearrangement joins TRBV14 to TRBJ1-4; possible D gene TRBD1, 5 bases. Germline V gene data show CDR1 as SGHDN and CDR2 as FVKESK. The CDR3 sequence is 13 residues long. Between the trimmed V and J ends, which lost 1 base and 8 bases, there was a span of 8 bases. The CDR3 coding sequence is TGTGCCAGCAGCCAAGGCCCAGGGGAAAAACTGTTTTTT. Its protein product is CASSQGPGEKLFF.

The rearrangement uses TRBV2 and TRBJ1-2, with 9 bases identical to TRBD1. V lost 8 bases, J lost 5 bases, and 21 bases stayed unmatched. Germline CDR1 and CDR2: SNHLY and FYNNEI. This CDR3 spans 18 amino acids. This CDR3 reads CASSQPGTGLTLGYGYTF. The CDR3 nucleotides read TGTGCCAGCTCCCAACCAGGGACAGGGTTGACCTTAGGTTATGGCTACACCTTC.

The J gene is TRBJ1-2, the V gene TRBV4-3; 7 bases fit TRBD1. The CDR3 length is 15 residues. The V and J ends lost 3 bases and 7 bases, in that order; junction bases with no gene match: 11. CDR1 LGHNA and CDR2 YSLEER come from the germline V gene. CDR3 bases: TGCGCCAGCAGCCAGACGCTGGAGGGGGCGGGTGGCTACACCTTC. Protein sequence: CASSQTLEGAGGYTF.

The chain carries TRBV20-1 and TRBJ1-1; D call uncertain. The CDR3 length is 11 residues. Germline V CDR1 and CDR2: DFQATT, SNEGSKA (reference sequence). Trimming stripped 3 bases from V and 5 bases from J, with 7 bases between. CDR3 nucleotides: TGCAGTGCTAGCACGGGAACTGAAGCTTTCTTT. Encoded protein: CSASTGTEAFF.

The chain links TRBV7-9 to TRBJ2-4, with TRBD1 matching over 7 bases. The J segment lost 5 bases and the V segment lost 5 bases, leaving 6 bases of the junction unmatched. This CDR3 has 14 residues. Germline V gives CDR1 SEHNR, CDR2 FQNEAQ (reference sequence). The CDR3 is CASSPAGTENIQYF. CDR3 sequence (DNA): TGTGCCAGCAGCCCCGCCGGGACAGAAAACATTCAGTACTTC.

The chain has TRBV6-6 and TRBJ2-7; 12 bases map to TRBD2. Germline CDR1 MNHNY, CDR2 SVGAGI (reference sequence). V was pared by 2 bases and J by 5 bases, with 7 bases of the junction left unmatched. This CDR3 has 16 amino acids. The CDR3 DNA follows: TGTGCCAGCAGTTACCCCCGTGGGACTAGCGGGCACGAGCAGTACTTC. It encodes CASSYPRGTSGHEQYF.

The V and J genes are TRBV29-1 and TRBJ2-7; weak D call: TRBD1 (6 bases). The CDR3 totals 13 residues. V gave up 5 bases and J gave up 2 bases, with 13 bases separating them. Germline CDR1 and CDR2: SQVTM and ANQGSEA. DNA for the CDR3: TGCAGCGTTATCGGGGACAATGCCTACGAGCAGTACTTC. Amino acids: CSVIGDNAYEQYF.

The chain uses TRBV28 and TRBJ1-2, with TRBD1 identical over 7 bases. CDR1 and CDR2 from the germline V gene are MDHEN and SYDVKM. The V gene end was trimmed by 4 bases and the J gene end by 7 bases; junction bases not matched to a gene: 3. The CDR3 runs 12 residues. The chain's CDR3 is CASSSTGSGYTF. DNA for the CDR3: TGTGCCAGCAGTTCGACAGGGTCTGGCTACACCTTC.

J is TRBJ2-5 and V is TRBV6-1, with D possibly TRBD1 on 6 matching bases. Trimming shortened V by 6 bases and J by 3 bases, and 17 bases separated the two germline ends. The germline V gene encodes CDR1 MNHNS and CDR2 SASEGT. The CDR3 is 15 amino acids. As DNA, the CDR3 is TGTGCCAGCAGCAAAAACAGGGTGGGGAAAGAGACCCAGTACTTC. It yields the protein CASSKNRVGKETQYF.

Here the CDR3 reads CASTTYSNQPQHF. The CDR3 DNA reads TGTGCCAGCACAACCTATAGCAATCAGCCCCAGCATTTT. V and J are TRBV27 and TRBJ1-5, with unresolved D. V was shortened by 7 bases and J by 0 bases, with 7 bases between the two germline ends. This CDR3 comprises 13 residues. CDR1 MNHEY and CDR2 SMNVEV come from the germline V gene (reference sequence).

A few counts support this clone. V gene TRBV4-1 combines with J gene TRBJ1-3; 9 nucleotides align to TRBD1. V shed 4 bases and J 3 bases; nucleotides not matched to a gene: 13. From germline, CDR1 is MGHRA and CDR2 YSYEKL. The CDR3 spans 18 residues. This CDR3 reads CASSPPGTGLKGGNTIYF. Written as DNA, the CDR3 is TGCGCCAGCAGCCCCCCCGGGACAGGGTTAAAGGGTGGAAACACCATATATTTT.

Only one count was recorded for this clone. V is TRBV11-1 and J is TRBJ1-6; D possibly corresponds to TRBD1 (5 bases). The CDR3 runs 17 residues. Germline assignment: CDR1 SGHAT and CDR2 FQDESV (reference sequence). V lost 5 bases and J lost 10, with 24 bases in between. CDR3 residues: CASSPRDPGPRSSPLHF. The CDR3 DNA sequence: TGTGCCAGCAGCCCGCGGGATCCGGGACCCAGGAGCTCACCCCTCCACTTT.

The V and J genes are TRBV2 and TRBJ2-5; D call uncertain. CDR1 and CDR2 (germline): SNHLY, FYNNEI. V lost 2 bases and J 3 bases, leaving 10 bases between the germline ends. The CDR3 covers 14 residues. CDR3 DNA: TGTGCCAGCAGTGAAATCGGCGGAAAAGAGACCCAGTACTTC. Encoded protein: CASSEIGGKETQYF.

In DNA form, the CDR3 reads TGTGCCAGCAGCTTGGGGACACTAGGAAACACCATATATTTT. Encoded protein: CASSLGTLGNTIYF. The V call is TRBV5-4, the J call TRBJ1-3; possible D gene TRBD1, 5 bases. Trimming took off 0 bases at V and 4 bases at J, with 8 bases between the two ends. Looked up from germline, CDR1 is SGHNT and CDR2 is YYREEE (reference sequence). The CDR3 totals 14 residues.